This passage covers 2 T cell receptor beta chains from one sample sequenced in a study of shared clonotypes between healthy human individuals (dated by TCRdb to the early 2020s). The library was prepared using the immunoSEQ multiplex PCR assay. The table comes from immuneACCESS by way of TCRdb, which keeps in-frame sequences with V and J called. Part of the clones is missing from these tables; in studies checked, under half for an unresolved V gene and the rest for unknown reasons. The sample yields some 2,100,000 clones; nearly 97% were counted once. The top ten clones comprise around 0.13% of the sample. Specimen: naive CD4+ T cells sorted from blood. The cell subset or site label on this specimen signifies: CD45RA+ positively selected. Receptor source: a man between 18 and 35 years old in good health.

This clone was found once. This chain's CDR3 is CASTSTYEQYF. The CDR3 DNA sequence: TGTGCCAGCACCAGTACCTACGAGCAGTACTTC. The rearrangement uses TRBV28 and TRBJ2-7; D not resolved. V was trimmed by 7 bases and J by 2 bases, leaving 6 bases between them. The length of the CDR3 is 11 residues. Looked up from germline, CDR1 is MDHEN and CDR2 is SYDVKM.

This chain links TRBV11-3 with TRBJ2-1, with D unresolved. The CDR3 covers 12 residues. The ends were cut back, 4 bases at V and 4 bases at J, with 5 bases in the middle. In germline, CDR1 is SGHNT, CDR2 YENEEA. CDR3 protein: CASSSVYNEQFF. In nucleotides, the CDR3 is TGTGCCAGCAGCTCCGTTTACAATGAGCAGTTCTTC.